This T cell receptor (beta chain) emerged from a study of CD8+CD57+ T cells in acquired aplastic anemia. Profiling that covered TCR beta VDJ and CDR3 relied on genomic DNA as its template. MiXCR, applied by TCRdb to the reads, yields one record per CDR3 protein. The sample gives under 350,000 distinct CDR3 sequences, roughly 59% of which show up once; 1% to 1.5% is in the top ten. The CDR3 runs to 13 residues. V shed 3 bases and J shed 8 bases, with 13 bases lying between them. Patients sequenced had flow cytometry evidence of CD8+CD57+ cell expansion. Input material: sorted CD4+, CD8+, or CD8+CD57+ T cells (not recorded which) from PBMCs. The genes are TRBV12-3 or TRBV12-4 and TRBJ1-2; D is undetermined. This clonotype was obtained from a human donor with aplastic anemia. In nucleotides, the CDR3 is TGTGCCAGCAGTTTCCCCCAAACGAGGGGCTACACCTTC. Its protein product is CASSFPQTRGYTF.